The sequence of this T cell receptor (beta chain) was determined in a study of CD8+CD57+ T cells in acquired aplastic anemia. About the research overall: The average for DNA from sorted CD4+ and CD8+ cells was approximately 3.2 ug. Researchers reported that healthy donors averaged roughly 9.8 million reads for CD4+ cells. Overall study results and limits: Researchers report that fewer than 30 CD8+ CDR3 sequences appeared in both patients and controls. Patients and healthy controls showed no significant CD8+ Simpson's diversity difference.

CDR3 and TCR beta VDJ profiling relied on a genomic DNA template. One entry per CDR3 protein, called by TCRdb with MiXCR from the reads. The data hold 90,000 to 130,000 distinct CDR3 sequences, with around 50% observed a single time. V lost 5 bases and J 7 bases, leaving 8 bases between the germline ends. The CDR3 loop spans 11 amino acids. CDR1 and CDR2 from the germline V gene are PRHDT and FYEKMQ (reference sequence). In this sample, this clonotype turned up many times. Its antigen is unidentified. The sequence was collected from a human donor in good health, serving as a control. Source material: sorted CD4+, CD8+, or CD8+CD57+ T cells (not recorded which) from PBMCs. V and J are TRBV13 and TRBJ2-5; D remains ambiguous. Here the CDR3 reads CASSLSGTQYF. The CDR3 coding sequence is TGTGCCAGCAGCCTCTCGGGGACCCAGTACTTC.